This T cell receptor beta chain is drawn from a study of shared clonotypes between healthy human individuals (dated by TCRdb to 2018 to 2020). Study-level background: The cohort included a few men and a couple of women between 18 and 49 years of age. To increase sequencing depth and limit assay-specific biases, TCR repertoire library preparation and sequencing were carried out by different laboratories using diverse techniques. The study deeply sequenced blood TCR repertoires of roughly five healthy adults to estimate repertoire size and the extent of clonotype sharing between individuals. Each donor's leukapheresis produced roughly between roughly 0.85 and 10 billion PBMCs.

Using the deep immunoSEQ assay, multiplex PCR amplified TCR CDR3 regions from genomic DNA. Extracted genomic DNA from each cell subset was distributed evenly across all wells of several immunoSEQ 96-well plates, and each plate was treated as a replicate. For unsorted PBMC, roughly 300 ng of genomic DNA, equivalent to around 30,000 T cell genomes, went into each replicate PCR. Ten immunoSEQ deep assay plates were used to sequence the unsorted PBMC genomic DNA. Purified libraries were quantified with a Qubit 3.0 fluorometer, sized on a Bioanalyzer 2100, and re-quantified with the KAPA Library Quantification kit. Every immunoSEQ 96-well plate was sequenced on a dedicated single-read 150-cycle Illumina NextSeq 550 flow cell. The study's processing was this. Because only junctional sequences without quality scores were contained in the immunoSEQ output, filtering matching that applied to full-length reads could not be performed. To assign V/J genes and CDR3, sequences were annotated against IMGT germline references using PyIR, a Python wrapper for IgBLAST v1.9. Any read was removed if the V/J assignment was weak (E-value above 1e-6), the CDR3 was missing, or the read contained stop codons, out-of-frame junctions, or ambiguous translated residues. V3J clonotypes were defined by identical inferred V gene, J gene, and CDR3 amino acid sequence. To compute the percentage overlap between repertoires, the number of shared unique clonotypes was divided by the size of the smaller repertoire. Richness of each repertoire was evaluated using RTK rarefaction, the Chao1 estimator, and Recon v2.1 estimates of unobserved clonotypes. Held by TCRdb, this immuneACCESS table contains in-frame sequences only and omits some clones. Under half of the omission traces to an unresolved V gene where checked; the cause of the rest is unknown. That table supplies the V and J calls and clone size; D and trimming were determined from the DNA. Recorded for this sample are roughly 500,000 clones; around 78% of them occurred a single time. The ten largest account for about an eighth of the sample.

A distance of 8 bases separates the germline ends of V and J, which lose 5 bases and 0 bases respectively. CDR3 length: 14 amino acids, cysteine to phenylalanine. Only the CDR3 portion is preserved as DNA: 42 bases, with reading frame beginning at the first base. Looking up the germline V gene yields CDR1 SGHTA and CDR2 FQGNSA. The donors were healthy, HIV-negative adults who had no recently reported acute infections or vaccinations. All donors were Caucasian adults living in Nashville, Tennessee, USA. In the unsorted samples, 90 million to 100 million PBMCs were counted, and genomic DNA was extracted using the QIAamp DNA Blood Mini kit. Blood was collected by leukapheresis, and PBMCs were isolated by Ficoll-Histopaque density gradient centrifugation and then cryopreserved in liquid nitrogen vapor phase. Points on this clone: The target of this receptor is not known. No much larger clone exists at a distance of one base, and base qualities are not known.

The investigation overall reported the following: The small number of donors limited the genetic and exposure-history diversity represented. Based on pairwise subsampling, the degree of clonotype sharing among donors was expected to be affected by sequencing depth. Sampling was restricted to blood, and TCR repertoires in tissues likely differ from the TCR repertoires found in blood.

The clonotype was recovered from a woman between 40 and 50 years old in good health. Some clones in this sample may be carry-over from other donors' samples. The sequenced sample was PBMCs. The sequence is built from TRBV7-2 and TRBJ2-4, with no reliable assignment of the D segment. The CDR3 here reads CASSPRLAKNIQYF. The nucleotide sequence reads as follows: TGTGCCAGCAGCCCCAGACTAGCCAAAAACATTCAGTACTTC.